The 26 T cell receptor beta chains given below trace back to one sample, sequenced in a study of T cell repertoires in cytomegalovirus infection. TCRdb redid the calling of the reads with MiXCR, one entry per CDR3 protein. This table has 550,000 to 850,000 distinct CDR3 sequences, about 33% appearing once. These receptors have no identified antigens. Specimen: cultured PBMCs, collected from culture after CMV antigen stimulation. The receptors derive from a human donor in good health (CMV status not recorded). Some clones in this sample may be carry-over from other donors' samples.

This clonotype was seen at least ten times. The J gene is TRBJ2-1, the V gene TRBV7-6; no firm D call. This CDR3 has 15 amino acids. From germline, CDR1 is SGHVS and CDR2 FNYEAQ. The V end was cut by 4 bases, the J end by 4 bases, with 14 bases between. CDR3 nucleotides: TGTGCCAGCAGCTGGAGTCGGACGGATTACAATGAGCAGTTCTTC. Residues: CASSWSRTDYNEQFF. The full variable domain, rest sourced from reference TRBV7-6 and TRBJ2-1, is GAGVSQSPRYKVTKRGQDVALRCDPISGHVSLYWYRQALGQGPEFLTYFNYEAQQDKSGLPNDRFSAERPEGSISTLTIQRTEQRDSAMYRCASSWSRTDYNEQFFGPGTRLTVL.

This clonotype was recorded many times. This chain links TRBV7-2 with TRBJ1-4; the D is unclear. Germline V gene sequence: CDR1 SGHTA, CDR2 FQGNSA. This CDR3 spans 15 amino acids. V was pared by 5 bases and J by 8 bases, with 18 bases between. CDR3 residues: CASSSGFGPREKLFF. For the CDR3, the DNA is TGTGCCAGCAGCAGTGGATTTGGGCCTCGGGAAAAACTGTTTTTT.

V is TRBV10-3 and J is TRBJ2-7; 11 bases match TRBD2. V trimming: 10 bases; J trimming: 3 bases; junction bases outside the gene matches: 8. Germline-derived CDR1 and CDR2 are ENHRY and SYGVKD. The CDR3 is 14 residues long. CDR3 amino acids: CATETSGEHYEQYF. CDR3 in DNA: TGTGCCACCGAGACTAGCGGGGAACACTACGAGCAGTACTTC.

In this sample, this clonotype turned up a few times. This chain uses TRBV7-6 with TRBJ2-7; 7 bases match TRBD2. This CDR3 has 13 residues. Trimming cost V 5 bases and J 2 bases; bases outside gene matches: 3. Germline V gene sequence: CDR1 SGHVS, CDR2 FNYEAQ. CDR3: CASSRGTTYEQYF. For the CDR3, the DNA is TGTGCCAGCAGCCGAGGGACTACCTACGAGCAGTACTTC.

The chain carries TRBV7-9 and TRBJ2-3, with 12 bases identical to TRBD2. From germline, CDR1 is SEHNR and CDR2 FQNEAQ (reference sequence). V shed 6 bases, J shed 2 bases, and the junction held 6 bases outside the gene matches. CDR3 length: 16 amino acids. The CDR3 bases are TGTGCCAGCAGTCCCTGGACTAGCGGGACCACAGATACGCAGTATTTT. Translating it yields CASSPWTSGTTDTQYF.

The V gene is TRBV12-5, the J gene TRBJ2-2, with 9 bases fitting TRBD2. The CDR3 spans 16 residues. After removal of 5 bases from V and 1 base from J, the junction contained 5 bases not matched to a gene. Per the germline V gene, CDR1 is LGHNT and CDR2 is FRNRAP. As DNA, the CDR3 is TGTGCTAGTGGTCAGCTTAGCGGGGGGAACACCGGGGAGCTGTTTTTT. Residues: CASGQLSGGNTGELFF.

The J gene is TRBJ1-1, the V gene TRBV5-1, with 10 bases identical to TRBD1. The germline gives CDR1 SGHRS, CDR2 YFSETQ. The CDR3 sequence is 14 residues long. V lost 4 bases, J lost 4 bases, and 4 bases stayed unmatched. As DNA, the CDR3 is TGCGCCAGCAGCGGACAGGGGGGCGGCACTGAAGCTTTCTTT. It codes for CASSGQGGGTEAFF. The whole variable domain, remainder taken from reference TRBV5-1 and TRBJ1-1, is KAGVTQTPRYLIKTRGQQVTLSCSPISGHRSVSWYQQTPGQGLQFLFEYFSETQRNKGNFPGRFSGRQFSNSRSEMNVSTLELGDSALYLCASSGQGGGTEAFFGQGTRLTVV.

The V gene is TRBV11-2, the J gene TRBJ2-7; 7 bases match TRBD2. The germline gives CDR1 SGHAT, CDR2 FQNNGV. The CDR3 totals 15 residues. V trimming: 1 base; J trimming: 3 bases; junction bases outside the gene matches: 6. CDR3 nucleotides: TGTGCCAGCAGCTTAGGGGCTAGCGGAGTCTACGAGCAGTACTTC. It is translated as CASSLGASGVYEQYF.

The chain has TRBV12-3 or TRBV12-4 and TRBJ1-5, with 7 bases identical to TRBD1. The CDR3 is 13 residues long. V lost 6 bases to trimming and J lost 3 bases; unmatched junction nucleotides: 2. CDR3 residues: CASRTGANQPQHF. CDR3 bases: TGTGCCAGCAGAACAGGGGCCAATCAGCCCCAGCATTTT.

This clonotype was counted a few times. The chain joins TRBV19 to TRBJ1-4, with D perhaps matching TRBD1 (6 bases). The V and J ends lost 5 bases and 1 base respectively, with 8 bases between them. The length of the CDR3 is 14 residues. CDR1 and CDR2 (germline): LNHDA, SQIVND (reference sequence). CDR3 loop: CASSPDRTNEKLFF. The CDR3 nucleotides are TGTGCCAGTAGTCCGGACAGAACTAATGAAAAACTGTTTTTT. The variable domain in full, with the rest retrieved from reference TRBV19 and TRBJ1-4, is DGGITQSPKYLFRKEGQNVTLSCEQNLNHDAMYWYRQDPGQGLRLIYYSQIVNDFQKGDIAEGYSVSREKKESFPLTVTSAQKNPTAFYLCASSPDRTNEKLFFGSGTQLSVL.

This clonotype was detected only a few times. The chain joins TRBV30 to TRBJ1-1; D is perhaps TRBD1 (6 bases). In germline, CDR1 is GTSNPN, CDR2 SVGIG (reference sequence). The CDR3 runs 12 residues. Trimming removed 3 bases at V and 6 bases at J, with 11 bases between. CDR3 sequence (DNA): TGTGCCTGGAGCACACAGGGCCCTGAAGCTTTCTTT. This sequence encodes CAWSTQGPEAFF.

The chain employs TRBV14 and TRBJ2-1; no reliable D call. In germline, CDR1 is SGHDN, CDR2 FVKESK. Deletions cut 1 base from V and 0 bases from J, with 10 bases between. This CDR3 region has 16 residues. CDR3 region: CASSQVGSSSYNEQFF. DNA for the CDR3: TGTGCCAGCAGCCAAGTGGGATCAAGCTCCTACAATGAGCAGTTCTTC.

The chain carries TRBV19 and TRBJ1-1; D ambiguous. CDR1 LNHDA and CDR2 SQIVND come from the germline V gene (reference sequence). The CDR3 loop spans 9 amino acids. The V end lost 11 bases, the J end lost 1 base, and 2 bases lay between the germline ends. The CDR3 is CAANTEAFF. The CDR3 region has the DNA TGTGCCGCGAACACTGAAGCTTTCTTT. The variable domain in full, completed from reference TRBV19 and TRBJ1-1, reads DGGITQSPKYLFRKEGQNVTLSCEQNLNHDAMYWYRQDPGQGLRLIYYSQIVNDFQKGDIAEGYSVSREKKESFPLTVTSAQKNPTAFYLCAANTEAFFGQGTRLTVV.

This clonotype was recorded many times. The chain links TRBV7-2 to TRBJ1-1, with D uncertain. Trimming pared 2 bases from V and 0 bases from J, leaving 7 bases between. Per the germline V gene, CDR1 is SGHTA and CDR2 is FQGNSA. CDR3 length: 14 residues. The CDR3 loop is CASSLQRMNTEAFF. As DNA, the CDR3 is TGTGCCAGCAGCTTACAAAGAATGAACACTGAAGCTTTCTTT. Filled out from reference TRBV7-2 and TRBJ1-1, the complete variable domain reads GAGVSQSPSNKVTEKGKDVELRCDPISGHTALYWYRQSLGQGLEFLIYFQGNSAPDKSGLPSDRFSAERTGGSVSTLTIQRTQQEDSAVYLCASSLQRMNTEAFFGQGTRLTVV.

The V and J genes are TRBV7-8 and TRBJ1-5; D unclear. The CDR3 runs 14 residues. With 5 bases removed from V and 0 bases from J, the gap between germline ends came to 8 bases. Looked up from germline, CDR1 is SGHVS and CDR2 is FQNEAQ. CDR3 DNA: TGTGCCAGCAGCGAAGACGGTAGCAATCAGCCCCAGCATTTT. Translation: CASSEDGSNQPQHF.

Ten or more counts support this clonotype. The DNA of the CDR3 is TGTGCCAGCAGCATTTGGACAGGGGTCCAGCCCCAGCATTTT. This codes for CASSIWTGVQPQHF. The genes are TRBV7-8 and TRBJ1-5, with TRBD1 matching 9 bases. V shed 5 bases and J 7 bases; nucleotides not matched to a gene: 6. The CDR3 has 14 residues. Germline values: CDR1 SGHVS, CDR2 FQNEAQ.

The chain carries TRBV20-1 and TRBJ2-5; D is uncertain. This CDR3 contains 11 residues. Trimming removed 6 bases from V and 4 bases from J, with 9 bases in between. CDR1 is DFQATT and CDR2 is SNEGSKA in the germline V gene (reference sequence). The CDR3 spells CSAIVAETQYF. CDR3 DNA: TGCAGTGCAATAGTAGCAGAGACCCAGTACTTC.

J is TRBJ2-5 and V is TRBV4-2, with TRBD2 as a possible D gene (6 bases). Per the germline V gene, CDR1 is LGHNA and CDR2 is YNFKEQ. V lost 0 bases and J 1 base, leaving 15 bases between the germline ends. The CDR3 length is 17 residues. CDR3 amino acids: CASSQDLTRGSQETQYF. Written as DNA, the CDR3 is TGTGCCAGCAGCCAAGACCTCACCCGGGGGAGCCAAGAGACCCAGTACTTC.

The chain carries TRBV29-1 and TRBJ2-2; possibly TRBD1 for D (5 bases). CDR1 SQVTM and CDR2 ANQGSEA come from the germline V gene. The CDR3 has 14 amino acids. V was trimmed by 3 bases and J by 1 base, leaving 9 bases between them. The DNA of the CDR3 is TGCAGCGTTGATGCAGGGCAGAACACCGGGGAGCTGTTTTTT. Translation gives CSVDAGQNTGELFF.

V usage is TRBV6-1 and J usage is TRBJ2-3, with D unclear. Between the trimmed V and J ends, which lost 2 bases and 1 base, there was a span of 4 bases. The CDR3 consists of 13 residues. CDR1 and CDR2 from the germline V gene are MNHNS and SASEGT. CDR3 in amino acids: CASSEIGTDTQYF. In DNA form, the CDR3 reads TGTGCCAGCAGTGAAATCGGCACAGATACGCAGTATTTT.

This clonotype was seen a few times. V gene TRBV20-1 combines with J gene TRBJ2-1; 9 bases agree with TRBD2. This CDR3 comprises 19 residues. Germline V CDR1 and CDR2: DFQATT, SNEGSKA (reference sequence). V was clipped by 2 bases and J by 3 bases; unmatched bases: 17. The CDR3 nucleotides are TGCAGTGCTAGAACCCCCGGGACTAGCAATAAGGGACTCTACAATGAGCAGTTCTTC. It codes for CSARTPGTSNKGLYNEQFF.

Here the CDR3 reads CASTQGGGPYEQYF. CDR3 nucleotide sequence: TGTGCCAGCACCCAAGGCGGGGGGCCCTACGAGCAGTACTTC. V and J are TRBV5-4 and TRBJ2-7; 8 nucleotides agree with TRBD2. This CDR3 region has 14 residues. Germline values: CDR1 SGHNT, CDR2 YYREEE (reference sequence). Losses at the gene ends were 6 bases for V and 2 bases for J; bases not matched to a gene: 7.

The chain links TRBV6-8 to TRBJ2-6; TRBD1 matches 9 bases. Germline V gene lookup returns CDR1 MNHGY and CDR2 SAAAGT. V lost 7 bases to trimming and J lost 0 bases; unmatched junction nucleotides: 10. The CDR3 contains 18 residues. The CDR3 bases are TGTGCCAGCACGAGCGAGGTGACAGGGGGCTCTGGGGCCAACGTCCTGACTTTC. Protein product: CASTSEVTGGSGANVLTF.

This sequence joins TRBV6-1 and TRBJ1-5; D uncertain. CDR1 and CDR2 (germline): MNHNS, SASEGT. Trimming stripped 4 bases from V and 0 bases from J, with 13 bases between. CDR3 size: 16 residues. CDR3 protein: CASSVFGGDSNQPQHF. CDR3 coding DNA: TGTGCCAGCAGTGTGTTCGGAGGTGATAGCAATCAGCCCCAGCATTTT.

The CDR3: CASSRAGEPQHF. In DNA form, the CDR3 reads TGCGCCAGCAGTAGGGCGGGGGAGCCCCAGCATTTT. The rearrangement links TRBV10-2 to TRBJ1-5, with TRBD1 as a possible D gene (5 bases). The germline gives CDR1 WSHSY, CDR2 SAAADI. V was cut by 5 bases and J by 8 bases, with 10 bases left in between. The CDR3 is made up of 12 amino acids.

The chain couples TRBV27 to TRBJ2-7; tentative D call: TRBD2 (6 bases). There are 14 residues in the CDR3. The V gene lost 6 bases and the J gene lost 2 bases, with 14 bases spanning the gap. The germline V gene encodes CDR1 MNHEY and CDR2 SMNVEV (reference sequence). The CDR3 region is CASSHYAGPYEQYF. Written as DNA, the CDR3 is TGTGCCAGCAGCCACTATGCGGGACCCTACGAGCAGTACTTC.